The 8 T cell receptor beta chains presented below share a single source sample, sequenced in a study of blood T cell repertoires in COVID-19. Profiling relied on immunoSEQ multiplex PCR, and the TCRdb table lists in-frame clones only, not all of them. The data show around 300,000 clones, approximately 91% seen once. Sequenced sample: peripheral blood. These receptors were taken from a woman between 40 and 55 years old who had recovered from COVID-19.

The chain combines TRBV10-1 with TRBJ2-2, with D possibly being TRBD2 (6 bases). V gave up 5 bases and J gave up 3 bases, with 19 bases separating them. The CDR3 length is 17 residues. Germline V gene sequence: CDR1 WNHNN, CDR2 SYGVQD (reference sequence). CDR3 sequence (DNA): TGCGCCAGCAGTTCGGACCCCTTCGGGGGAGACACCGGGGAGCTGTTTTTT. Protein sequence: CASSSDPFGGDTGELFF.

The rearrangement uses TRBV30 and TRBJ1-5, with D perhaps matching TRBD1 (5 bases). The V and J ends lost 5 bases and 7 bases respectively, with 15 bases between them. Germline lookup yields CDR1 GTSNPN and CDR2 SVGIG (reference sequence). There are 13 residues in the CDR3. CDR3 sequence (DNA): TGTGCCTGGGGTCGGGGGGTAGGACAGCCCCAGCATTTT. Translation gives CAWGRGVGQPQHF.

This chain links TRBV4-1 with TRBJ2-5; TRBD1 matches at 10 bases. The CDR3 totals 15 residues. Unmatched junction bases numbered 5, after V lost 3 bases and J lost 4 bases. CDR1 is MGHRA and CDR2 is YSYEKL in the germline V gene. This CDR3 reads CASSQRDRGSETQYF. CDR3 sequence (DNA): TGCGCCAGCAGCCAGAGGGACAGGGGATCAGAGACCCAGTACTTC.

The chain employs TRBV6-5 and TRBJ2-7, with TRBD2 identical over 12 bases. Germline V lookup: CDR1 MNHEY, CDR2 SVGAGI. V lost 4 bases to trimming and J lost 3 bases; unmatched junction nucleotides: 1. The CDR3 is made up of 14 amino acids. CDR3 DNA: TGTGCCAGCAGTTGGACTAGCGGGAACTACGAGCAGTACTTC. Its protein product is CASSWTSGNYEQYF.

This clone occurred a few times. The CDR3 loop reads CASGTGSNTGELFF. In nucleotides, the CDR3 is TGTGCCAGCGGTACGGGATCGAACACCGGGGAGCTGTTTTTT. The rearrangement uses TRBV7-3 and TRBJ2-2, with TRBD2 as a possible D gene (5 bases). Germline CDR1 SGHTA, CDR2 FQGTGA. The CDR3 consists of 14 residues. V lost 8 bases, J lost 0 bases, and 10 bases lay in between.

CDR3 nucleotides: TGTGCCAGCAGCCCCCAGGGGGGCACTGAAGCTTTCTTT. Translating gives CASSPQGGTEAFF. The chain couples TRBV6-5 to TRBJ1-1; TRBD1 matches 7 bases. The CDR3 is 13 residues long. Trimming at V came to 6 bases and at J to 4 bases, leaving 5 bases not matched to a gene. CDR1 MNHEY and CDR2 SVGAGI come from the germline V gene.

The chain couples TRBV11-2 to TRBJ2-2; 14 bases match TRBD2. Per the germline V gene, CDR1 is SGHAT and CDR2 is FQNNGV. Trimming at V came to 5 bases and at J to 6 bases, leaving 5 bases not matched to a gene. CDR3 length: 16 amino acids. The chain's CDR3 is CASSPGLAGASGELFF. The CDR3 nucleotides are TGTGCCAGCAGCCCGGGACTAGCGGGAGCTTCCGGGGAGCTGTTTTTT.

The chain employs TRBV27 and TRBJ2-3, with TRBD2 as a possible D gene (5 bases). Germline CDR1 MNHEY, CDR2 SMNVEV (reference sequence). This CDR3 contains 18 residues. V was shortened by 3 bases and J by 0 bases, with 19 bases between the two germline ends. CDR3 in amino acids: CASSFSGILVSSTDTQYF. The CDR3 bases are TGTGCCAGCAGTTTTTCCGGGATCCTCGTTTCTAGCACAGATACGCAGTATTTT.